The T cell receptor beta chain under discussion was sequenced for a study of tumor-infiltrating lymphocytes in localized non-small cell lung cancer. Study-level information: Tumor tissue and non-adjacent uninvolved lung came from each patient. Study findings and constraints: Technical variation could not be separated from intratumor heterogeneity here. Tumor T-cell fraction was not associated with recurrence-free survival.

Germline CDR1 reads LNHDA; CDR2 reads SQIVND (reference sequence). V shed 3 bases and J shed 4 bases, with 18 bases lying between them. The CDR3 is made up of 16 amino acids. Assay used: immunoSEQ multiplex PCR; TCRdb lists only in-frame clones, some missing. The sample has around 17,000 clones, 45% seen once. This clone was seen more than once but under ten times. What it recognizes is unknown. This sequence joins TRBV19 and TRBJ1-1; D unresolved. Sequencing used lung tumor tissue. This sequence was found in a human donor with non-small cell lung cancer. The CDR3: CASSMVGRRASTEAFF. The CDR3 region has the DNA TGTGCCAGTAGTATGGTCGGCAGACGGGCGTCCACTGAAGCTTTCTTT. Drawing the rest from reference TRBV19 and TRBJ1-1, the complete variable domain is DGGITQSPKYLFRKEGQNVTLSCEQNLNHDAMYWYRQDPGQGLRLIYYSQIVNDFQKGDIAEGYSVSREKKESFPLTVTSAQKNPTAFYLCASSMVGRRASTEAFFGQGTRLTVV.